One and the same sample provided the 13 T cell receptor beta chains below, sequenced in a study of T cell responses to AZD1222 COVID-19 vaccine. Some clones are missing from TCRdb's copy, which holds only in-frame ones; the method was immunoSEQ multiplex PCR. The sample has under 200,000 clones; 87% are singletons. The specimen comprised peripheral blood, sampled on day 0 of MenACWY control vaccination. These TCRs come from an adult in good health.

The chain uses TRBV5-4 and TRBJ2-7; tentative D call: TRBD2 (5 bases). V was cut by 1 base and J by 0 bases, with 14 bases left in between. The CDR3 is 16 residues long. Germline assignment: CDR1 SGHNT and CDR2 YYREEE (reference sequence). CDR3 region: CASSLSQRRSSYEQYF. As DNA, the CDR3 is TGTGCCAGCAGCTTGTCTCAGCGGAGGAGCTCCTACGAGCAGTACTTC.

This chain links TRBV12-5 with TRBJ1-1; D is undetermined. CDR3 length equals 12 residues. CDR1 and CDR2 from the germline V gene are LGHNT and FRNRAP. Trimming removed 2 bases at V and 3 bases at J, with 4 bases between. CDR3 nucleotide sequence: TGTGCTAGTGGTTTGAGGGACACTGAAGCTTTCTTT. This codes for CASGLRDTEAFF.

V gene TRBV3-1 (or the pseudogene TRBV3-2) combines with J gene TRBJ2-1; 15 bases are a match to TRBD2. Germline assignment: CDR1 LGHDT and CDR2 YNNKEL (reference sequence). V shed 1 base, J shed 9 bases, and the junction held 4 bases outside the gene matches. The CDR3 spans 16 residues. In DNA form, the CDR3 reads TGTGCCAGCAGCCAAGTGGGACTAGCGGGGGGAGGTGAGCAGTTCTTC. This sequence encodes CASSQVGLAGGGEQFF.

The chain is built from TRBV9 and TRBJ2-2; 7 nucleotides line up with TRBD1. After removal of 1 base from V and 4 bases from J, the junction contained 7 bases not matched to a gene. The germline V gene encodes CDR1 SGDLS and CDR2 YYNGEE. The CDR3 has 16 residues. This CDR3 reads CASSVPDRDGTGELFF. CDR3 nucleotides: TGTGCCAGCAGCGTACCCGACAGGGATGGCACCGGGGAGCTGTTTTTT. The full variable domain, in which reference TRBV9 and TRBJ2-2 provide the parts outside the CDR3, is DSGVTQTPKHLITATGQRVTLRCSPRSGDLSVYWYQQSLDQGLQFLIQYYNGEERAKGNILERFSAQQFPDLHSELNLSSLELGDSALYFCASSVPDRDGTGELFFGEGSRLTVL.

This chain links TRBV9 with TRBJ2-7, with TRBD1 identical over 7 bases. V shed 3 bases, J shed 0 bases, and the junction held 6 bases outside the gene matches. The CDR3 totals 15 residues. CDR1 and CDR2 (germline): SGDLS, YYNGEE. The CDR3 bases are TGTGCCAGCAGCGCCGGGACAGATTCCTCCTACGAGCAGTACTTC. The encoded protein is CASSAGTDSSYEQYF.

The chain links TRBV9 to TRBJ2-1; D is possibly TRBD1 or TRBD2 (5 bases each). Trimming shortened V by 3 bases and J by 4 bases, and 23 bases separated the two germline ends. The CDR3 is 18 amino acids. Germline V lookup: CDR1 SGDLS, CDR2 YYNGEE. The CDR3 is CASSADVASPGPYNEQFF. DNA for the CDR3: TGTGCCAGCAGCGCGGACGTAGCCTCCCCGGGACCTTACAATGAGCAGTTCTTC.

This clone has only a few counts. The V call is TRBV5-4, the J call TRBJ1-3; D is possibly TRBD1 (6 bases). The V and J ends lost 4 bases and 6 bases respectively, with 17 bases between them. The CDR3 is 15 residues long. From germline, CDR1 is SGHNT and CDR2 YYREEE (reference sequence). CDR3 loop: CASSEQGRDLNTIYF. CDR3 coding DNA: TGTGCCAGCAGCGAACAGGGTCGGGACCTAAACACCATATATTTT.

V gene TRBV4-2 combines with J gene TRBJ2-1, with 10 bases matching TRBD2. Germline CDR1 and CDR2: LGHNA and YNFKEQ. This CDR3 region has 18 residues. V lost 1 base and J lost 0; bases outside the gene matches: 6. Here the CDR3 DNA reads TGTGCCAGCAGCCAAGCTAGCGGGGGTTTGAGCTCCTACAATGAGCAGTTCTTC. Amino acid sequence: CASSQASGGLSSYNEQFF.

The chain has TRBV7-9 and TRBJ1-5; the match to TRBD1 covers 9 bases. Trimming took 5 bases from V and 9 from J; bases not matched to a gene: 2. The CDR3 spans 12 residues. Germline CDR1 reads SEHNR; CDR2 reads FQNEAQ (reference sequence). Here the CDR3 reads CASSGTGRPQHF. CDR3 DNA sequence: TGTGCCAGCAGCGGGACAGGGAGGCCCCAGCATTTT.

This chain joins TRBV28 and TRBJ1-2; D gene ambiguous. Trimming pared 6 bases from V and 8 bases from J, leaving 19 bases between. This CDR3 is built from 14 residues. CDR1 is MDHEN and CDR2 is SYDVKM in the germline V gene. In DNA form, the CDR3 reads TGTGCCAGCAGATTCGACACCACCCTAGGGGGCTACACCTTC. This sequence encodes CASRFDTTLGGYTF.

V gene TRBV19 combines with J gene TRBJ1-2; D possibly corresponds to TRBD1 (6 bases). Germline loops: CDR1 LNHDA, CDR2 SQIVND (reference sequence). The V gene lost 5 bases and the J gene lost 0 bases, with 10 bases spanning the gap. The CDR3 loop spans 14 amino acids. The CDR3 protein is CASSAGVANYGYTF. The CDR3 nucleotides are TGTGCCAGTAGTGCAGGGGTGGCTAACTATGGCTACACCTTC.

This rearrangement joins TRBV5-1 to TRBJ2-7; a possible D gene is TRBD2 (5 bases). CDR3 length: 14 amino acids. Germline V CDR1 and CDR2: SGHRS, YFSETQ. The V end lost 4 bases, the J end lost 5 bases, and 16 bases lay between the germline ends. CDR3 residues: CASSRYPEDDEQYF. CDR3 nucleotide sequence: TGCGCCAGCAGCAGATACCCGGAGGACGACGAGCAGTACTTC. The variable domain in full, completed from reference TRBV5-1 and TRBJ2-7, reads KAGVTQTPRYLIKTRGQQVTLSCSPISGHRSVSWYQQTPGQGLQFLFEYFSETQRNKGNFPGRFSGRQFSNSRSEMNVSTLELGDSALYLCASSRYPEDDEQYFGPGTRLTVT.

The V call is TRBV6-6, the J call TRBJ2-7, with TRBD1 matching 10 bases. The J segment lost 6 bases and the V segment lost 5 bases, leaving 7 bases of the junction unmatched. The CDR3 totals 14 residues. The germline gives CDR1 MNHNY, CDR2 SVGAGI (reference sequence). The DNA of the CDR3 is TGTGCCAGCAGTACGCAGACAGGGGGCAGCGAGCAGTACTTC. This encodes CASSTQTGGSEQYF.